These 15 T cell receptor beta chains share one sample of origin, sequenced in a study of blood T cell repertoires in COVID-19. Method: immunoSEQ multiplex PCR; TCRdb's copy keeps in-frame clones and lacks some. The data contain around 160,000 clones, 88% of them singletons. Sample: peripheral blood. The receptors come from a human donor in a cohort sampled during active COVID-19.

The chain uses TRBV7-9 and TRBJ1-1; D unresolved. Germline CDR1 reads SEHNR; CDR2 reads FQNEAQ (reference sequence). Trimming removed 0 bases from V and 4 bases from J, with 6 bases in between. The CDR3 has 13 residues. For the CDR3, the DNA is TGTGCCAGCAGCTTAGCTACCAGCACTGAAGCTTTCTTT. It is translated as CASSLATSTEAFF. Full variable domain (remainder filled in from reference TRBV7-9 and TRBJ1-1): DTGVSQNPRHKITKRGQNVTFRCDPISEHNRLYWYRQTLGQGPEFLTYFQNEAQLEKSRLLSDRFSAERPKGSFSTLEIQRTEQGDSAMYLCASSLATSTEAFFGQGTRLTVV.

This clone was seen a few times. V gene TRBV19 combines with J gene TRBJ1-5; D uncertain. V lost 5 bases and J 0 bases, leaving 5 bases between the germline ends. Germline V gene data show CDR1 as LNHDA and CDR2 as SQIVND (reference sequence). This CDR3 has 13 amino acids. CDR3: CASSRFSNQPQHF. CDR3 sequence (DNA): TGTGCCAGTAGTCGGTTTAGCAATCAGCCCCAGCATTTT.

V gene TRBV27 combines with J gene TRBJ1-3; 8 nucleotides agree with TRBD1. Germline V gene sequence: CDR1 MNHEY, CDR2 SMNVEV (reference sequence). The V gene end was trimmed by 5 bases and the J gene end by 2 bases; junction bases not matched to a gene: 5. The CDR3 sequence is 15 residues long. The CDR3 bases are TGTGCCAGCAGTCCCAGGGGGCCGGCTGGAAACACCATATATTTT. As protein: CASSPRGPAGNTIYF.

This clone was recorded once. The gene calls are TRBV5-6 and TRBJ1-2, with D tentatively TRBD1 (5 bases). There are 14 residues in the CDR3. Germline CDR1 reads SGHDT; CDR2 reads YYEEEE. The V gene lost 4 bases and the J gene lost 0 bases, with 10 bases spanning the gap. CDR3 in amino acids: CASSRGSPNYGYTF. The DNA for the CDR3 is TGTGCCAGCAGCAGGGGTTCTCCTAACTATGGCTACACCTTC.

The CDR3 reads CASSLSVGDSGNTIYF. CDR3 bases: TGTGCCAGCAGCCTTTCGGTGGGAGACTCTGGAAACACCATATATTTT. This chain uses TRBV11-3 with TRBJ1-3; D remains ambiguous. V was clipped by 5 bases and J by 0 bases, with 14 bases between them. This CDR3 region has 16 residues. Germline CDR1 SGHNT, CDR2 YENEEA.

The rearrangement uses TRBV7-9 and TRBJ2-3, with 8 bases fitting TRBD2. The ends lost 5 bases at V and 1 base at J; junction bases unmatched: 8. The germline CDR1 and CDR2 sequences are SEHNR and FQNEAQ (reference sequence). The CDR3 runs to 16 residues. This CDR3 reads CASSPRAAGGTDTQYF. The CDR3, as DNA: TGTGCCAGCAGCCCCCGGGCAGCGGGGGGCACAGATACGCAGTATTTT.

The chain is built from TRBV29-1 and TRBJ2-1, with 7 bases that match TRBD1. Trimming removed 3 bases from V and 4 bases from J; junction bases left unmatched: 9. Germline V gene sequence: CDR1 SQVTM, CDR2 ANQGSEA. The CDR3 totals 15 residues. This CDR3 is CSVESGTVLYNEQFF. CDR3 nucleotide sequence: TGCAGCGTTGAGTCGGGGACAGTCCTATACAATGAGCAGTTCTTC.

This rearrangement joins TRBV7-3 to TRBJ2-2, with D hard to call. There are 14 residues in the CDR3. Germline V CDR1 and CDR2: SGHTA, FQGTGA. The V end lost 5 bases, the J end lost 6 bases, and 13 bases lay between the germline ends. The CDR3, as DNA: TGTGCCAGCAGCCTTAATCCAGGCGCCGGGGAGCTGTTTTTT. This encodes CASSLNPGAGELFF.

The sample holds a few counts of this clone. The chain combines TRBV19 with TRBJ1-1; D possibly corresponds to TRBD1 (6 bases). CDR1 and CDR2 from the germline V gene are LNHDA and SQIVND (reference sequence). The CDR3 covers 15 residues. The germline V and J ends were trimmed by 5 bases and 0 bases, with 13 bases remaining between them. As DNA, the CDR3 is TGTGCCAGTAGTCGAGGGGGGGCCCTGAACACTGAAGCTTTCTTT. This encodes CASSRGGALNTEAFF.

There are a few counts of this clone. The chain recombines TRBV10-1 with TRBJ1-2; no clear D gene. Germline CDR1 reads WNHNN; CDR2 reads SYGVQD (reference sequence). Trimming left V 1 base short and J 2 bases short, with 5 bases between. CDR3 length: 13 residues. CDR3: CASSEFLNYGYTF. The CDR3 DNA reads as TGCGCCAGCAGTGAGTTTCTGAACTATGGCTACACCTTC.

The rearrangement links TRBV5-4 to TRBJ2-1; no clear D. Trimming shortened V by 4 bases and J by 5 bases, and 16 bases separated the two germline ends. The germline CDR1 and CDR2 sequences are SGHNT and YYREEE (reference sequence). This CDR3 region has 15 residues. CDR3 nucleotide sequence: TGTGCCAGCAGCATGGGTCTCACCCAGAACAATGAGCAGTTCTTC. It encodes CASSMGLTQNNEQFF.

This chain connects TRBV2 to TRBJ1-6; the match to TRBD1 covers 11 bases. After removal of 5 bases from V and 8 bases from J, the junction contained 5 bases not matched to a gene. Germline lookup yields CDR1 SNHLY and CDR2 FYNNEI. This CDR3 spans 15 amino acids. CDR3 coding DNA: TGTGCCAGCAGTCAGGGACAGGGGGGATATTCACCCCTCCACTTT. Its translation: CASSQGQGGYSPLHF.

The V and J genes are TRBV5-5 and TRBJ2-2, with 10 bases lining up with TRBD2. The CDR3 extends over 16 amino acids. V shed 4 bases, J shed 2 bases, and the junction held 5 bases outside the gene matches. Germline V gives CDR1 SGHKS, CDR2 YYEKEE (reference sequence). CDR3 residues: CASSPSGRGNTGELFF. The CDR3 nucleotides are TGTGCCAGCAGCCCCAGCGGGAGGGGTAACACCGGGGAGCTGTTTTTT.

Note on this clone: One junction end does not reproduce the germline sequence, and a read error may be involved. The V and J genes are TRBV14 and TRBJ1-1; TRBD1 matches at 10 bases. This CDR3 region has 14 residues. Germline V gene lookup returns CDR1 SGHDN and CDR2 FVKESK. CDR3: CASSIQTGTGEANF. The CDR3, as DNA: TGTGCCAGCAGCATACAGACCGGGACAGGGGAGGCCAATTTT.

The chain carries TRBV6-5 and TRBJ1-5; D remains unclear. The CDR3 is 13 amino acids. Germline CDR1 reads MNHEY; CDR2 reads SVGAGI. The ends were cut back, 6 bases at V and 2 bases at J, with 8 bases in the middle. CDR3 nucleotides: TGTGCCAGCAGGGGAGGCGGCAATCAGCCCCAGCATTTT. It is translated as CASRGGGNQPQHF.